A single sample is the source of the 3 T cell receptor beta chains below, sequenced in a study of blood T cell repertoires in COVID-19. Sequencing was performed with immunoSEQ multiplex PCR; in TCRdb, only in-frame clones are kept and a portion is missing. The table shows approximately 150,000 clones, with approximately 95% occurring only once. Sequencing was done on a sample of peripheral blood. These TCRs come from a woman in her fifties or sixties with COVID-19, enrolled during active disease.

The chain combines TRBV27 with TRBJ1-2, with D perhaps TRBD1 (6 bases). The CDR3 length is 14 residues. The germline V gene encodes CDR1 MNHEY and CDR2 SMNVEV (reference sequence). Deletions cut 6 bases from V and 3 bases from J, with 14 bases between. Written as DNA, the CDR3 is TGTGCCAGCAGCCCCGACAGGACTTACTATGGCTACACCTTC. Protein product: CASSPDRTYYGYTF.

The chain uses TRBV19 and TRBJ1-4; 9 bases align to TRBD1. V trimming: 6 bases; J trimming: 3 bases; junction bases outside the gene matches: 2. This CDR3 is built from 14 residues. From germline, CDR1 is LNHDA and CDR2 SQIVND (reference sequence). The CDR3 region is CASSHRGPNEKLFF. The CDR3 region has the DNA TGTGCCAGTAGCCACAGGGGGCCTAATGAAAAACTGTTTTTT.

In its sample, this clone was seen once. The chain recombines TRBV9 with TRBJ2-3, with 8 bases lining up with TRBD2. This CDR3 is built from 16 residues. Germline-derived CDR1 and CDR2 are SGDLS and YYNGEE. V gave up 3 bases and J gave up 1 base; unmatched junction bases: 7. The DNA for the CDR3 is TGTGCCAGCAGCGCCCGGGGGGGCCGAGGCACAGATACGCAGTATTTT. Its translation: CASSARGGRGTDTQYF. The entire variable domain, with the rest obtained from reference TRBV9 and TRBJ2-3, is as follows: DSGVTQTPKHLITATGQRVTLRCSPRSGDLSVYWYQQSLDQGLQFLIQYYNGEERAKGNILERFSAQQFPDLHSELNLSSLELGDSALYFCASSARGGRGTDTQYFGPGTRLTVL.